This T cell receptor (beta chain) stems from a study of beta chain features in type 1 diabetes (dated by TCRdb to about 2018). With regard to the full study: Mean age, gender distribution, total cell number and subset yield did not differ between patients and healthy donors. A total of 90 million to 120 million sorted cells were examined across all samples, and a strong correlation was observed between cell number per subset and RNA yield. The study compared TCRB repertoires of sorted circulating CD4+ T cell subsets between recently diagnosed type 1 diabetes patients and matched healthy donors. Regulatory and stem cell-like memory subsets were isolated from only 8 patients and roughly 8 healthy donors, whereas naive and central memory subsets came from all 30 or so donors.

Each donor gave one peripheral blood draw, approximately 110 mL on average, collected into heparinised tubes. Naive, central memory, regulatory and stem cell-like memory CD4+ T cells were sorted on a BD FACSAria II using a panel including CD45RO, CCR7, CD25, CD127, CD95 and CD27. Every sorted population had a purity above 95%. PBMCs were isolated immediately by Lymphoprep density gradient centrifugation and stained directly without culture. To minimize batch effects, samples were stained and sorted in pairs, one healthy donor with one patient per experiment. What the authors observed across the whole study: Because small numbers of individuals were included in the HLA sub-analyses, any influence of HLA type on TCRB rearrangement was left unresolved. Naive, central memory and regulatory TCRB repertoires appeared more similar among patients than among healthy donors. Type 1 diabetes patients showed a moderate but significant shortening of TCRB CDR3 length in all four CD4+ subsets. PCR may preferentially amplify shorter templates, but because patient and control samples were amplified and corrected together, any resulting skew would affect both groups equally. Fewer insertions and more nucleotide deletions at VDJ recombination sites were observed in patients with type 1 diabetes, implying thymic rearrangement abnormalities. Because cDNA was sequenced instead of genomic DNA, highly expressing activated cells could be over-represented, though the groups showed no difference in activation or CD3 levels.

This clone came up a few times. Its binding antigen is unknown. No base qualities exist here, and no much larger clone lies one base off it. The entire isolated RNA was reverse transcribed using the High Capacity cDNA Reverse Transcription Kit, and thus expressed TCRB transcripts were sequenced. Naive, central memory and regulatory T cell samples underwent deep immunoSEQ sequencing, averaging roughly 3.4 million total reads per sample. After sorted cells were lysed in RLT buffer, RNA was extracted with DNase-treated RNeasy Micro or Mini kits, with the choice depending on cell number. Each cell subset was processed separately to prevent cross-contamination, with patient and healthy donor samples processed together. The immunoSEQ multiplex PCR was used to amplify TCRB sequences from cDNA, yielding 87-bp fragments that span the CDR3 region. Amplicons were sequenced on the Illumina HiSeq platform. The paper's processing steps were these. Synthetic template baselines were used to correct PCR bias computationally, reads within Hamming distance 2 were collapsed together, and singletons that could not be merged were discarded. By aligning reads against IMGT, V, D and J genes, CDR3 length, and insertions or deletions at six rearrangement sites were assigned. Clonotype counts were normalized to sorted cell number within each subset before computing true diversity and Gini coefficients with the tcR R package. The overlap coefficient, calculated on TCRB nucleotide sequences, was used to quantify repertoire sharing. Out-of-frame TCRB sequences from naive cells were analyzed as a proxy for the pre-selection repertoire. The clones in this table, taken by TCRdb from immuneACCESS, are in-frame only. Not every clone is retained; where verified, under half of the shortfall comes from an unresolved V gene, and the cause of the rest is unknown. V and J calls plus clone size are reproduced from that table; the DNA served to infer D and trimming. This sample holds fewer than 250,000 clones; around 14% were observed only once. The biggest ten clones account for around 0.03% of the sample.

The sample consisted of naive CD4+ T cells from blood. The cell subset or site label, read with the paper, signifies: true naive CD4+ T cells. The receptor was isolated from a woman in her 40s in good health.

DNA sequence: TGTGCCAGCAGAGACAGGGTCCTCCACTTT. The resulting protein is CASRDRVLHF. This receptor chain uses TRBV6-1 and TRBJ1-6; the junction holds 7 bases that match TRBD1. V ends up 6 bases short and J 15 bases short, with an unmatched junction base count of 2. In the germline V gene, CDR1 corresponds to MNHNS and CDR2 to SASEGT. The CDR3 covers 10 residues, taking in both the cysteine and the phenylalanine. Only the CDR3 DNA is retained, 30 bases long and in frame from the first base.